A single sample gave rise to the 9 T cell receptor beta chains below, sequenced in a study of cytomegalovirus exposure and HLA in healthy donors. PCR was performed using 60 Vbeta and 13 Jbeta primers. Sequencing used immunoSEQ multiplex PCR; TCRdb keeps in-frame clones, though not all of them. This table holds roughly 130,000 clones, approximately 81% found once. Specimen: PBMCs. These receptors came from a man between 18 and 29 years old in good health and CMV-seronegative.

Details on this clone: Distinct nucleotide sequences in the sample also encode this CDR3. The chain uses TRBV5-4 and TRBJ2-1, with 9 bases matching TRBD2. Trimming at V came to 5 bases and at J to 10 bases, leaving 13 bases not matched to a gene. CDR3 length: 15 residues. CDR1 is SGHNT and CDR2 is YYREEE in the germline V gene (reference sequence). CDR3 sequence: CASRAAGGLFVEQFF. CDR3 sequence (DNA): TGTGCCAGCAGGGCAGCGGGGGGTCTATTCGTCGAGCAGTTCTTC.

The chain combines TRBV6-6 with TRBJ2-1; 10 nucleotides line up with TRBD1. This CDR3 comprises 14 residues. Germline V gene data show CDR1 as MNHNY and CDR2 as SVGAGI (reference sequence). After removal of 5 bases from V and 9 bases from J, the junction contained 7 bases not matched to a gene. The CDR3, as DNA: TGTGCCAGCAGTGCGGGACAGGGGATAGGTGAGCAGTTCTTC. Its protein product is CASSAGQGIGEQFF.

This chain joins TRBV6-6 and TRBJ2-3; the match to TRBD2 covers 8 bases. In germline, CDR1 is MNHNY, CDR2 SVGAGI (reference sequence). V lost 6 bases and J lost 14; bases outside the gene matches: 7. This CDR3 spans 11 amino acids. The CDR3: CASRKGTSPYF. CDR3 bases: TGTGCCAGCAGAAAGGGGACTAGTCCGTATTTT.

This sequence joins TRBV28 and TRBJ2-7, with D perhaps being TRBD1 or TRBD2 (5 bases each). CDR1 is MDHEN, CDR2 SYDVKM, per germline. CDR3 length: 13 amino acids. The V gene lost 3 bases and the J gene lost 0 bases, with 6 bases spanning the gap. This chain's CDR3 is CASSFGGSYEQYV. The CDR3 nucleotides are TGTGCCAGCAGTTTTGGGGGCTCCTACGAGCAGTACGTC.

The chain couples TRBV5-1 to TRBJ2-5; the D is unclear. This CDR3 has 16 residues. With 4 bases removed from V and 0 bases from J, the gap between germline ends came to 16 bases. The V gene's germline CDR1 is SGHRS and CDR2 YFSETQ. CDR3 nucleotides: TGCGCCAGCAGCGGGTGGAACGACGGGTACCAAGAGACCCAGTACTTC. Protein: CASSGWNDGYQETQYF.

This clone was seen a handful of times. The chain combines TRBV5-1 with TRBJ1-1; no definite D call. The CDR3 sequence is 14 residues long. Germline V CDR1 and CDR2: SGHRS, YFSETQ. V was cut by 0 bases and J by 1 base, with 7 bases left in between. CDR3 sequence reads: CASSLDGRNTEAFF. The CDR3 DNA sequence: TGCGCCAGCAGCTTGGATGGCAGGAACACTGAAGCTTTCTTT.

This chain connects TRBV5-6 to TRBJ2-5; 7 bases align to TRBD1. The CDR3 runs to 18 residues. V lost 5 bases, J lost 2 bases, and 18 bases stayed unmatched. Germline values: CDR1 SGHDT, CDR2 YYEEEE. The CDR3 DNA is TGTGCCAGCAGATTTAGGGGGCTTCAGGAAGAGTTACAAGAGACCCAGTACTTC. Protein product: CASRFRGLQEELQETQYF.

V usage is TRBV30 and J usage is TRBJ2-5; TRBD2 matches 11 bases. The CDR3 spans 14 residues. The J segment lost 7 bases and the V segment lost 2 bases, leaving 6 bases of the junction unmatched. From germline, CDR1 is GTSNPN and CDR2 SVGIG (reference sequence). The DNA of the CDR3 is TGTGCCTGGAGTCTAGCGGGAGGAAGTGGGACCCAGTACTTC. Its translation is CAWSLAGGSGTQYF.

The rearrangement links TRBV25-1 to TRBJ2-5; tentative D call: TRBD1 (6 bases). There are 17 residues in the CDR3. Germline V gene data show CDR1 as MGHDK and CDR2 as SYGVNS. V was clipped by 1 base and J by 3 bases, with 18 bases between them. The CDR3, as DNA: TGTGCCAGCAGTGAATTATCAGGGGTACATGAGAAAGAGACCCAGTACTTC. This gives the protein CASSELSGVHEKETQYF.